This record covers a single T cell receptor (beta chain). What it binds is not known. This specimen belongs to a study of blood T cells in healthy people across ages. Study-wide context: The capture of about one barcoded beta molecule per two T cells was achieved by template switching.

Next came a second PCR, run for about 7 to 12 cycles, which used a sample-barcoded 5' primer along with a J-beta primer mix. One entry per CDR3 protein results from TCRdb running MiXCR on the 5' RACE reads. Found here are about 1.8 million distinct CDR3 sequences, roughly 49% of them singletons; the top ten hold approximately 2.1%. General study points: Unsorted PBMCs blocked a conclusive comparison of naive and antigen-experienced cells. A strong correlation was found between TCR beta diversity and the percentage of naive T cells.

Germline V lookup: CDR1 SEHNR, CDR2 FQNEAQ (reference sequence). CDR3 length: 14 residues. The V and J ends lost 5 bases and 3 bases respectively, with 14 bases between them. The rearrangement joins TRBV7-9 to TRBJ2-7; D ambiguous. This clonotype was obtained from a middle-aged woman in good health. The specimen was blood. CDR3 loop: CASSPLNGFYEQYF. DNA for the CDR3: TGTGCCAGCAGCCCCCTGAACGGATTCTACGAGCAGTACTTC.